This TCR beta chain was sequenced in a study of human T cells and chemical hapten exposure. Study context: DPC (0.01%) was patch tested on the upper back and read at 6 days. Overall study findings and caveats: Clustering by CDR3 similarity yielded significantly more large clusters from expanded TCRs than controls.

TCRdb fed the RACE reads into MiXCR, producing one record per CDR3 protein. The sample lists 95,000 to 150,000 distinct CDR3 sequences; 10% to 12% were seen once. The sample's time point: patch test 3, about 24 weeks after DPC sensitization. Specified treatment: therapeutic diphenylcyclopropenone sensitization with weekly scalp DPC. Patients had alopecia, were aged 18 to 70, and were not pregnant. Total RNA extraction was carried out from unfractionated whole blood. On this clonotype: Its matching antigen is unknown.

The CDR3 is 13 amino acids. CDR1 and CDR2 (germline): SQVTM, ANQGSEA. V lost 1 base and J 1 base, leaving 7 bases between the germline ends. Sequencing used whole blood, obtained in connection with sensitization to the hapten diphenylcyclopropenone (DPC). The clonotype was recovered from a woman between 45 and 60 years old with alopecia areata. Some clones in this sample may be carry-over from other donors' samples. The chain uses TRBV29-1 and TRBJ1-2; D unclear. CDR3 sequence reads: CSVEAQFNYGYTF. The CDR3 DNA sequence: TGCAGCGTTGAAGCCCAGTTTAACTATGGCTACACCTTC.